A selection of T cell receptor beta chains follows, all from one sample in a study of OX40 agonist ivuxolimab in advanced cancers. The method was immunoSEQ multiplex PCR; TCRdb's version includes in-frame clones alone and lacks a portion of them. The sample has 65,000 to 100,000 clones, around 94% seen once. The source was CD4+ or CD8+ T cells sorted from blood, collected in a trial of the OX40 agonist ivuxolimab. All receptors come from an adult with an advanced solid tumor such as melanoma, head and neck, liver or kidney cancer. CDR3s include the opening cysteine and the closing phenylalanine or tryptophan. A D gene is named only where the DNA matches it firmly. Size values are once, few and many counts, or a class for expanded clones, and some rows have none.

D gene	V gene	J gene	clone size	CDR3 DNA	CDR3 protein
-	TRBV6-5	TRBJ2-7	-	TGTGCCAGCACATCTCCTCCAGAATACGAGCAGTACTTC	CASTSPPEYEQYF
-	TRBV7-2	TRBJ2-1	-	TGTGCCAGCAGCTTCGAGACCATTTCCTACAATGAGCAGTTCTTC	CASSFETISYNEQFF
-	TRBV6-4	TRBJ2-7	-	TGTGCCAGCAGCCTTCTAGGGGGGCGCGGGGAGCAGTACTTC	CASSLLGGRGEQYF
TRBD2	TRBV27	TRBJ2-1	-	TGTGCCAGCAGTGGGCTAGCGGGGCCCTCCTACAATGAGCAGTTCTTC	CASSGLAGPSYNEQFF
-	TRBV4-2	TRBJ2-1	-	TGTGCCAGCAGCCAAGAGGGACGGGCGCGTGAGCAGTTCTTC	CASSQEGRAREQFF
-	TRBV28	TRBJ2-3	-	TGTGCCACTAAAGACCAACGGGAGCCTCAAACAGATACGCAGTATTTT	CATKDQREPQTDTQYF
-	TRBV9	TRBJ1-1	-	TGTGCCAGCAGCTCCCGAAGGGCAGCGAGGAACACTGAAGCTTTCTTT	CASSSRRAARNTEAFF
-	TRBV7-2	TRBJ2-3	-	TGTGCCAGCAGCTTAGAGCTAGCGAGAAGCACAGATACGCAGTATTTT	CASSLELARSTDTQYF
-	TRBV6-5	TRBJ1-1	-	TGTGCCAGCAGGGCAGGGATTACTACTGAAGCTTTCTTT	CASRAGITTEAFF
TRBD1	TRBV4-2	TRBJ1-3	-	TGTGCCAGCAGCCAAGGCCCTTATCCCGACAGGGTTGGGGACACCATATATTTT	CASSQGPYPDRVGDTIYF
-	TRBV7-9	TRBJ2-3	-	TGTGCCAGCAGCTTAAAGGCTGATCCGGGGGATACGCAGTATTTT	CASSLKADPGDTQYF
TRBD2	TRBV27	TRBJ2-1	-	TGTGCCAGCAGTTTCAGCGGGAGGGCCTTCAATGAGCAGTTCTTC	CASSFSGRAFNEQFF
TRBD2	TRBV29-1	TRBJ2-1	-	TGCAGCGTACCTATAGCGGGGGAGCAGTTCTTC	CSVPIAGEQFF
TRBD1	TRBV5-6	TRBJ2-3	-	TGTGCCAGCAGCTGGACAGGGGGTCCCACAGATACGCAGTATTTT	CASSWTGGPTDTQYF
-	TRBV7-9	TRBJ2-5	-	TGTGCCAGCAGTGGGCAGGATACAGAGACCCAGTACTTC	CASSGQDTETQYF
-	TRBV5-1	TRBJ1-4	-	TGCGCCAGCAGTTGGGCCCCAGAGGAAGCAACTAATGAAAAACTGTTTTTT	CASSWAPEEATNEKLFF
TRBD2	TRBV5-6	TRBJ2-7	-	TGTGCCAGCAGCTTACCGACTAGCGGATACTACGAGCAGTACTTC	CASSLPTSGYYEQYF
TRBD2	TRBV28	TRBJ2-5	-	TGTGCCAGCAGTCCCGGACTAGTGGAGACCCAGTACTTC	CASSPGLVETQYF
TRBD2	TRBV5-1	TRBJ2-7	-	TGCGCCAGCAGCTTGGGGGGACTAGCGGGAGACGAGCAGTACTTC	CASSLGGLAGDEQYF
TRBD1	TRBV7-9	TRBJ2-7	-	TGTGCCAGCAGCTTAGGCCCGACAGGGGATCCCTACGAGCAGTACTTC	CASSLGPTGDPYEQYF
TRBD2	TRBV2	TRBJ2-5	-	TGTGCCAGCAGTGAAGGTGGGCGGGGGAGTAACCAAGAGACCCAGTACTTC	CASSEGGRGSNQETQYF
-	TRBV18	TRBJ1-2	-	TGTGCCAGCTCACCTATGAAGGATAACTATGGCTACACCTTC	CASSPMKDNYGYTF
TRBD1	TRBV11-2	TRBJ2-7	-	TGTGCCAGCAGCATAGGGACAGAATCCTACGAGCAGTACTTC	CASSIGTESYEQYF
-	TRBV5-6	TRBJ1-1	-	TGTGCCAGCAGCTGGGGGCCGGAGAACACTGAAGCTTTCTTT	CASSWGPENTEAFF
-	TRBV6-9	TRBJ2-2	-	TGTGCCAGCAGTTGGACAACGAACACCGGGGAGCTGTTTTTT	CASSWTTNTGELFF
-	TRBV18	TRBJ2-5	-	TGTGCCAGCTCACCAACATCCGAGACCCAGTACTTC	CASSPTSETQYF
-	TRBV27	TRBJ1-5	-	TGTGCCAGCAGTTCCAAAGGACCAAATCAGCCCCAGCATTTT	CASSSKGPNQPQHF
-	TRBV7-9	TRBJ1-6	-	TGTGCCAGTTGCTCCGGGGCAGGTGGGGGTTCACCCCTCCACTTT	CASCSGAGGGSPLHF
TRBD1	TRBV28	TRBJ2-2	-	TGTGCCAGCAGTGTACTACAGGGGGCCAACACCGGGGAGCTGTTTTTT	CASSVLQGANTGELFF
-	TRBV25-1	TRBJ2-1	-	TGTGCCAGCAGTGGGGTGGAGGGCGAGCAGTTCTTC	CASSGVEGEQFF
-	TRBV27	TRBJ2-7	-	TGTGCCAGCAGTTCTTCCGGGGAGCAGTACTTC	CASSSSGEQYF
TRBD1	TRBV28	TRBJ1-5	-	TGTGCCAGCAGCCTAATGGACCCCGCGGGACAGACCCAGCCCCAGCATTTT	CASSLMDPAGQTQPQHF
TRBD1	TRBV9	TRBJ2-7	medium-sized	TGTGCCAGAAACAGGGGCTTCTCCTACGAGCAGTACTTC	CARNRGFSYEQYF